This T cell receptor (beta chain) was found in a study of cytomegalovirus exposure and HLA in healthy donors. This clone has just a few counts. CDR3 length: 13 amino acids. CDR1 is LGHNT and CDR2 is FRNRAP in the germline V gene. The V end was cut by 9 bases, the J end by 10 bases, with 19 bases between. The PCR had 60 Vbeta and 13 Jbeta primers. This table comes from immunoSEQ multiplex PCR, and its TCRdb copy is limited to in-frame clones, with some not included. The profile shows around 200,000 clones, 79% of them singletons. Sequenced: PBMCs. This TCR was sampled from a young woman in good health and CMV-seropositive. The chain couples TRBV12-5 to TRBJ2-1; a weak D match, TRBD1 (6 bases). In nucleotides, the CDR3 is TGTGCTAGCCAGAGCGGCAGGGGTTGGGAGCAGTTCTTC. Protein product: CASQSGRGWEQFF.